This T cell receptor (beta chain) was found in a study of CD4 T cells in relation to SARS-CoV-2 and coronaviruses (dated by TCRdb to the early 2020s). Broadly, across the study: In the ViraFEST assay, PBMCs were cultured with antigen for 10 days, after which TCR beta CDR3s were sequenced to identify antigen-specific clonal expansions. An HIV-1 Nef peptide pool or a no-peptide culture served as the negative reference condition. Using patient-derived lymphoblastoid cell lines, the shared crossreactive spike epitopes were mapped to their HLA restriction. The study assessed, at the TCR clonotype level, memory CD4+ T cell crossreactivity between SARS-CoV-2 and common cold coronavirus spike proteins. The Adaptive Biotechnologies TCR-sequencing kit was used to sequence samples from a few pre-COVID donors and the naive versus memory experiments, whereas other data were Illumina-based. A different, Illumina-based TCR-beta assay was used to sequence expansion assays from other donors in the study. Overall study results and their limits: Significantly weaker SARS-CoV-2-driven expansion was shown by crossreactive clones than by monoreactive clones, consistent with antigenic imprinting. Crossreactivity analysis centred on spike protein, so crossreactivity against other viral proteins was not assessed. Pre-pandemic and post-infection samples were not both contributed by any donor, so tracing of the source of pre-existing responses was limited. Memory CD4+ clonotypes crossrecognizing SARS-CoV-2 and at least one common cold coronavirus spike were found in 55% to 75% of donors. Small numbers of patients and of tested TCRs were a limitation of the study.

In regard to this clone: Its antigen remains unidentified. Per-base qualities were not stored, and no clone one base away is much larger.

Library preparation was by the immunoSEQ multiplex PCR assay. Concerning the study's data processing: During preprocessing, nonproductive sequences were removed, as were CDR3s that did not start with C, did not end with F or W, or were shorter than 7 amino acids. The MANAFEST web app identified antigen-specific clonotypes based on expansion compared with the reference and other culture wells. A clone was considered positive if the clone showed significant expansion compared with the reference culture in 2 of 3 replicate wells at an FDR below 0.05. A further requirement for positive clones was significant expansion compared with all other tandem wells, along with an odds ratio above 5. CDR3 homology was measured as pairwise Levenshtein distance, computed with the stringdist R package after trimming three terminal residues from each end. TCRdb re-hosts the immuneACCESS table, in-frame sequences only. Its copies lack some clones; in the studies checked, an unresolved V gene accounts for under half of them, and the cause for the rest is not known. V, J and clone size reflect that table, while D and trimming were determined from the DNA. In all, the sample holds around 26,000 clones, and roughly 69% of those were seen once. 20% to 25% of the sample comes from the top ten.

The CDR3 contains 13 residues, cysteine and phenylalanine counted. CDR3 DNA is the only sequence kept; it has 39 bases, read in frame from the first base. The germline V gene (reference sequence) specifies LNHDA as CDR1 and SQIVND as CDR2. Trimming removed 5 bases from V and 9 bases from J, leaving 16 bases between the germline ends. CD4+ T cells from unexposed donors were collected before the COVID-19 pandemic (2011-2018). The EasySep CD4+ T cell isolation kit was used to isolate CD4+ T cells once the cultures had run for roughly 11 days. Unexposed donor CD4+ T cells were tested for reactivity to SARS-CoV-2 S and N and four common cold coronavirus spike pools, as cell number allowed. Each well held two million PBMCs cultured in IMDM containing around 5% human AB serum and 7.5 to 10 IU/ml IL-2. Half of the culture medium was replaced with fresh IL-2-containing medium on days 3 and 7. Each peptide culture condition was generally run in triplicate replicate wells. Leukapheresis product for the unexposed donors was bought commercially. PBMCs were isolated from leukapheresis product or whole blood by Ficoll-Paque PLUS gradient centrifugation. PBMCs were either used fresh in the expansion assay or cryopreserved at -140 degrees C. The QIAamp Micro DNA Kit was used to extract genomic DNA from the CD4+ T cells.

The chain is made from TRBV19 and TRBJ2-5, and TRBD1 may be the D gene, going by 6 matching bases. This sequence was found in a human donor in good health. Sequencing was carried out using CD4+ T cells from PBMCs, cultured in vitro. The bases read TGTGCCAGTAGTTCGGACAGCCTTCCCGCCCAGTACTTC. Translated, it reads CASSSDSLPAQYF.